This T cell receptor (beta chain) was sequenced during a study of shared clonotypes between healthy human individuals. CD45RO-negative cells were positively selected for CCR7, leaving out terminally differentiated effector memory CD45RA+ cells. Data came from immunoSEQ multiplex PCR; TCRdb stores just in-frame clones and leaves some out. The sample contains about 820,000 clones, nearly 95% of which appear only once. Sequenced sample: naive CD8+ T cells sorted from blood. This TCR was sampled from a man under 40 in good health.

CDR3 sequence: CASSPGVSQPQHF. The CDR3 DNA sequence: TGTGCCAGCAGCCCGGGGGTAAGTCAGCCCCAGCATTTT. This sequence joins TRBV5-6 and TRBJ1-5; the D gene is possibly TRBD1 (5 bases). The germline V and J ends were trimmed by 4 bases and 6 bases, with 11 bases remaining between them. Germline-derived CDR1 and CDR2 are SGHDT and YYEEEE. This CDR3 has 13 residues.